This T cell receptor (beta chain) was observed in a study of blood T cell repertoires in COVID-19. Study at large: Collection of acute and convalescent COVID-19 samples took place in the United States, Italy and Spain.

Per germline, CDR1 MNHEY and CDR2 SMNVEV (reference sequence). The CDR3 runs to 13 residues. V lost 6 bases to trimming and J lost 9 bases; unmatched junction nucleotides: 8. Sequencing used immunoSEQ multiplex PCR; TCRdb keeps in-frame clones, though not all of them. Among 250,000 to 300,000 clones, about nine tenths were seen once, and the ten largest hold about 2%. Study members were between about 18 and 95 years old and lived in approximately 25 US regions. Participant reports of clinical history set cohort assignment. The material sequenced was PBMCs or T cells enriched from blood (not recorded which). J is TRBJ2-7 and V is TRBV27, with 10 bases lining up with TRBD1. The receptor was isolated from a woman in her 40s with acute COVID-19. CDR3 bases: TGTGCCAGCAGCGGGACAGGGGCTTTAGGGCAGTACTTC. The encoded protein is CASSGTGALGQYF.